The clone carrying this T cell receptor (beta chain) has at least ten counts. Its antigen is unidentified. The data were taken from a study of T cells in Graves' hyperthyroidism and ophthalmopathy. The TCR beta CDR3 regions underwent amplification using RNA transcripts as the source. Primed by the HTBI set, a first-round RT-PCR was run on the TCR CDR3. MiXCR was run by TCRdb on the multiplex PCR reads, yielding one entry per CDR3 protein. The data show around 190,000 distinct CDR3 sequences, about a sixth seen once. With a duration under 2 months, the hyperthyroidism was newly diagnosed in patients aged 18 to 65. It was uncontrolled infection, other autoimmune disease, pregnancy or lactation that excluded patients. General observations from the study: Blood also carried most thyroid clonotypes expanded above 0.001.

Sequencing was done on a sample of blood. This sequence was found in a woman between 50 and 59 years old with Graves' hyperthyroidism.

The CDR3, as DNA: TGTGCCAGTCGGACAGGGGGGGTGGGCACTGAAGCTTTCTTT. Translation gives CASRTGGVGTEAFF. The chain combines TRBV2 with TRBJ1-1; 10 bases agree with TRBD1. After removal of 9 bases from V and 4 bases from J, the junction contained 8 bases not matched to a gene. The CDR3 extends over 14 amino acids. Germline lookup yields CDR1 SNHLY and CDR2 FYNNEI.